Detailed here is one T cell receptor (beta chain). In the original workflow: Amplification of reference gene primers provided the estimated nucleated cell counts. The method was immunoSEQ multiplex PCR; TCRdb's version includes in-frame clones alone and lacks a portion of them. V and J calls and clone size follow that table, whereas D and trimming were derived from the DNA. The sample carries some 150,000 clones, 80% to 90% recorded once. The entry originates in a study of blood T cell repertoires in COVID-19. Study-wide context: Researchers got acute and convalescent COVID-19 samples from the United States, Italy and Spain. In each case, the material was cDNA or gDNA derived from T cells, B-cell-depleted T cells, or PBMCs.

Trimming at V came to 2 bases and at J to 3 bases, leaving 3 bases not matched to a gene. This CDR3 region has 14 residues. Germline lookup yields CDR1 SGDLS and CDR2 YYNGEE. The V and J genes are TRBV9 and TRBJ2-7; TRBD1 matches 9 bases. The sample taken for sequencing was peripheral blood. This receptor was taken from a man aged 55-75 years with acute or convalescent COVID-19. The CDR3 DNA sequence: TGTGCCAGCAGCGTGGGACAGGGCCGCTACGAGCAGTACTTC. Translating gives CASSVGQGRYEQYF. Full variable domain (missing parts from reference TRBV9 and TRBJ2-7): DSGVTQTPKHLITATGQRVTLRCSPRSGDLSVYWYQQSLDQGLQFLIQYYNGEERAKGNILERFSAQQFPDLHSELNLSSLELGDSALYFCASSVGQGRYEQYFGPGTRLTVT.